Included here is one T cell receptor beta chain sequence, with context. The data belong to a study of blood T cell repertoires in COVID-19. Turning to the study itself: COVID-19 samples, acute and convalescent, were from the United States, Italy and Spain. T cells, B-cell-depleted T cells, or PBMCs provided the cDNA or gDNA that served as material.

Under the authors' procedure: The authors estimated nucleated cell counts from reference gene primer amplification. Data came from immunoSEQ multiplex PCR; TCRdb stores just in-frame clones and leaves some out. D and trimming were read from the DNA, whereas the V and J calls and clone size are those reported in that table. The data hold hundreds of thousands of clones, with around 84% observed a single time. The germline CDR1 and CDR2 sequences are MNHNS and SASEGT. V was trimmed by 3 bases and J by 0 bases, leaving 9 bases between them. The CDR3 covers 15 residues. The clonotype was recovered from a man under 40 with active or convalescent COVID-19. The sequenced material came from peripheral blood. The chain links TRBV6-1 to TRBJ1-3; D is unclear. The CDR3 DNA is TGTGCCAGCAGTGATCTCCCACTCTCTGGAAACACCATATATTTT. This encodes CASSDLPLSGNTIYF.